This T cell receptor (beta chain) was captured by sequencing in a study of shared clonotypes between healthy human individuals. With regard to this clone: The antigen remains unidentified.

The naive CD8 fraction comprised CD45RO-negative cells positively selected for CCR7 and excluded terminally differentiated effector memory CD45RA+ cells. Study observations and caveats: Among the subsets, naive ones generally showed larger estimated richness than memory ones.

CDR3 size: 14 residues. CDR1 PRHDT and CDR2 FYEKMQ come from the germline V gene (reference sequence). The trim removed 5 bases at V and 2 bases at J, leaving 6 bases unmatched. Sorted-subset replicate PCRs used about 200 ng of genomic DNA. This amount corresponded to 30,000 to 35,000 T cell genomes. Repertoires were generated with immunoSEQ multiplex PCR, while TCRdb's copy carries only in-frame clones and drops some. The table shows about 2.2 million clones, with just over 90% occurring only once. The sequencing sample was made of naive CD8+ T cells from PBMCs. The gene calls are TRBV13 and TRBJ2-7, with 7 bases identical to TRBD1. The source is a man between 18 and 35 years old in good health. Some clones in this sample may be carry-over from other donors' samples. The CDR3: CASSLTGAAYEQYF. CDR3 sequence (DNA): TGTGCCAGCAGCCTCACAGGGGCCGCCTACGAGCAGTACTTC. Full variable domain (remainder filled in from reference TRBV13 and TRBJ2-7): AAGVIQSPRHLIKEKRETATLKCYPIPRHDTVYWYQQGPGQDPQFLISFYEKMQSDKGSIPDRFSAQQFSDYHSELNMSSLELGDSALYFCASSLTGAAYEQYFGPGTRLTVT.